This T cell receptor beta chain originates from a study of T cell repertoires in cytomegalovirus infection. For the study at large: It can be stated that public TCR beta signatures indicated CMV infection as well as a matching HLA type.

The CDR3 spans 15 residues. From germline, CDR1 is SGHVS and CDR2 FQNEAQ. The V gene end was trimmed by 8 bases and the J gene end by 2 bases; junction bases not matched to a gene: 6. Worth noting for this clonotype: Its target is not known. Since a much larger clone is just one base distant, this may be a read error.

Each CDR3 protein is one row after TCRdb ran MiXCR on the reads. Among 400,000 or so distinct CDR3 sequences listed, approximately 30% were seen once. Study-level points and caveats: HLA-C-restricted CMV clonotypes gave the most frequent clonotype in two of eight donors. Pooled public TCR beta family frequency picked out CMV carriers with the relevant HLA.

The clonotype originates from a human donor in good health (CMV status not recorded). Some clones in this sample may be carry-over from other donors' samples. The source material was PBMCs. V gene TRBV7-8 combines with J gene TRBJ1-5, with TRBD1 identical over 10 bases. CDR3 sequence: CASCQTGGRNQPQHF. CDR3 nucleotide sequence: TGTGCCAGCTGCCAGACAGGGGGCCGCAATCAGCCCCAGCATTTT.